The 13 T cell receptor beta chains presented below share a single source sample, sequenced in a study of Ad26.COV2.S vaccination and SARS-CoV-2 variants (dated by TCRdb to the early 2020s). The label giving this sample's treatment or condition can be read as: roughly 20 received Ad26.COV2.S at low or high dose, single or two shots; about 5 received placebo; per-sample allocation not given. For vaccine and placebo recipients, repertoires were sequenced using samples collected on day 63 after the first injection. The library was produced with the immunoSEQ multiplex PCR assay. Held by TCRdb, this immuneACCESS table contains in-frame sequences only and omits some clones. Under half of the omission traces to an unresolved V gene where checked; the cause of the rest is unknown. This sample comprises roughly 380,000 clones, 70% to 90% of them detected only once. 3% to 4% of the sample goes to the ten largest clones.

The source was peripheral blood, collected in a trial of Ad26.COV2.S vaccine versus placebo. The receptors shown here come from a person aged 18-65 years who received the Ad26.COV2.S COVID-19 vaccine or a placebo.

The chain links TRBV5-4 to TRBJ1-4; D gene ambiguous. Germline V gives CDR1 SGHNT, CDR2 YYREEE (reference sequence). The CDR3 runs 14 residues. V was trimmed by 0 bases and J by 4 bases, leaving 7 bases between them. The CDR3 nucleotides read TGTGCCAGCAGCTTGGGCCCACATAATGAAAAACTGTTTTTT. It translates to CASSLGPHNEKLFF.

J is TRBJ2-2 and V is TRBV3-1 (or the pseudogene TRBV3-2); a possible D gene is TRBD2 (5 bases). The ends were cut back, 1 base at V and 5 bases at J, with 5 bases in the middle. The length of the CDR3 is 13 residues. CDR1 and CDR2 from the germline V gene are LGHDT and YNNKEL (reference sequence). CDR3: CASSQAGTGELFF. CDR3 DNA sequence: TGTGCCAGCAGCCAAGCGGGGACCGGGGAGCTGTTTTTT.

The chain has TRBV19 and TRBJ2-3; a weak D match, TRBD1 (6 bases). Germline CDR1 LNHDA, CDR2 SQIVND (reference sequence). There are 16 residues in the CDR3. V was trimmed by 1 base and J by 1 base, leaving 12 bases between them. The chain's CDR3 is CASSIGRGIGTDTQYF. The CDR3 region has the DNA TGTGCCAGTAGTATAGGCAGGGGAATAGGCACAGATACGCAGTATTTT.

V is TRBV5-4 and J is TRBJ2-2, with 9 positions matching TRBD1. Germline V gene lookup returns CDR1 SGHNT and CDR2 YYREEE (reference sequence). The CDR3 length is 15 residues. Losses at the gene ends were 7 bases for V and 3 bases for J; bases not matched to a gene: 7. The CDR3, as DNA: TGTGCCAGCGGAACCCGGGACAGGGACACCGGGGAGCTGTTTTTT. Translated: CASGTRDRDTGELFF.

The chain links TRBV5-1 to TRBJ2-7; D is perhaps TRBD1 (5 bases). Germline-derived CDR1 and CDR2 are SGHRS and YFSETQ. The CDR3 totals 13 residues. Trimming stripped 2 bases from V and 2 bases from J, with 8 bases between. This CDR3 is CASSFRQTYEQYF. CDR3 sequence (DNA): TGCGCCAGCAGCTTTAGACAGACCTACGAGCAGTACTTC. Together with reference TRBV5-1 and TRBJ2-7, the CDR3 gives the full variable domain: KAGVTQTPRYLIKTRGQQVTLSCSPISGHRSVSWYQQTPGQGLQFLFEYFSETQRNKGNFPGRFSGRQFSNSRSEMNVSTLELGDSALYLCASSFRQTYEQYFGPGTRLTVT.

DNA of the CDR3: TGTGCCAGCAGCTTGGCAGGGGGGCAGTACTTC. Protein sequence: CASSLAGGQYF. The chain is built from TRBV7-9 and TRBJ2-7; 7 bases agree with TRBD1. CDR1 and CDR2 from the germline V gene are SEHNR and FQNEAQ (reference sequence). V trimming: 3 bases; J trimming: 9 bases; junction bases outside the gene matches: 2. The CDR3 runs 11 residues.

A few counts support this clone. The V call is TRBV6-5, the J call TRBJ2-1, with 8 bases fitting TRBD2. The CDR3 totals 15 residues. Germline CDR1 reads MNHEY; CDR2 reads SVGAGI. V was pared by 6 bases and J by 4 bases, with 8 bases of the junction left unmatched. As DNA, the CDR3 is TGTGCCAGCAGCCCCCCGGGAGGGGGTTACAATGAGCAGTTCTTC. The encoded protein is CASSPPGGGYNEQFF.

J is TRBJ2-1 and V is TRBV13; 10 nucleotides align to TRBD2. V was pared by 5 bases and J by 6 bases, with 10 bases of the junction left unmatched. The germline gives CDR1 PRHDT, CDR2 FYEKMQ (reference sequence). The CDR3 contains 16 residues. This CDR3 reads CASSPKLAGAGNEQFF. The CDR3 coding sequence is TGTGCCAGCAGCCCCAAGCTAGCGGGAGCGGGCAATGAGCAGTTCTTC. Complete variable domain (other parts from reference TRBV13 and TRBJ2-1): AAGVIQSPRHLIKEKRETATLKCYPIPRHDTVYWYQQGPGQDPQFLISFYEKMQSDKGSIPDRFSAQQFSDYHSELNMSSLELGDSALYFCASSPKLAGAGNEQFFGPGTRLTVL.

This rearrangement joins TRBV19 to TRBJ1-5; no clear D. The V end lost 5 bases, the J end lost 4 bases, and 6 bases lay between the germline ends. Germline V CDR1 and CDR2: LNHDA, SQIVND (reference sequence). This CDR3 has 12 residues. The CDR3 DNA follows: TGTGCCAGTAGTCCATTTAATCAGCCCCAGCATTTT. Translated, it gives CASSPFNQPQHF.

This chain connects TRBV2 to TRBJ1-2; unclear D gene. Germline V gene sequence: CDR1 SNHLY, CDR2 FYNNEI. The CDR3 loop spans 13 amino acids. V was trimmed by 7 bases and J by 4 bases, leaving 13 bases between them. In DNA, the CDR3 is TGTGCCAGCATGGTAGCCTATCCCTATGGCTACACCTTC. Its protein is CASMVAYPYGYTF.

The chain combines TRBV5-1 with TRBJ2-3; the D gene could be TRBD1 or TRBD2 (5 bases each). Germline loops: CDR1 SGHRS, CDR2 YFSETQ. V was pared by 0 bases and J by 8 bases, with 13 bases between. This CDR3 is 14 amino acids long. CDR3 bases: TGCGCCAGCAGCTTGGAAATGGGTGGGGGTACGCAGTATTTT. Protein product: CASSLEMGGGTQYF. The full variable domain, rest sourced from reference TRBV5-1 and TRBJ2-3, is KAGVTQTPRYLIKTRGQQVTLSCSPISGHRSVSWYQQTPGQGLQFLFEYFSETQRNKGNFPGRFSGRQFSNSRSEMNVSTLELGDSALYLCASSLEMGGGTQYFGPGTRLTVL.

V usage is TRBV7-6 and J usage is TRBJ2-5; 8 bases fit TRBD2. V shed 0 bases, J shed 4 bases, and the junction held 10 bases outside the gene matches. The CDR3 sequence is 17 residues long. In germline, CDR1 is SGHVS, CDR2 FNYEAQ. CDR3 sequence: CASSLAARAGDRETQYF. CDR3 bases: TGTGCCAGCAGCTTAGCGGCCCGAGCGGGAGATCGAGAGACCCAGTACTTC.

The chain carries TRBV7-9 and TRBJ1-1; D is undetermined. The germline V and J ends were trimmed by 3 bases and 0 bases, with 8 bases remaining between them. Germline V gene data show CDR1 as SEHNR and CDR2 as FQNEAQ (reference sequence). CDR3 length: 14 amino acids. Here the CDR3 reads CASSFFDLNTEAFF. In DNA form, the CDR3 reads TGTGCCAGCAGCTTTTTCGATTTGAACACTGAAGCTTTCTTT.